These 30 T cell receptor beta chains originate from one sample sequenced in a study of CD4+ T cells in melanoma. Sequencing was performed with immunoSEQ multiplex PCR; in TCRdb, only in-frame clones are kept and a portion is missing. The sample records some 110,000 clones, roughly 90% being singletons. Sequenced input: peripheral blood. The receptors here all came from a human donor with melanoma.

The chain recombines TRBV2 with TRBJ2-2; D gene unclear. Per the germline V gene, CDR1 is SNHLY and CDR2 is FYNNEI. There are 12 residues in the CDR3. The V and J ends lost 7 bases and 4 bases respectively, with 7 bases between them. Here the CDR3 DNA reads TGTGCCAGCACAATCCCCACCGGGGAGCTGTTTTTT. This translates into CASTIPTGELFF.

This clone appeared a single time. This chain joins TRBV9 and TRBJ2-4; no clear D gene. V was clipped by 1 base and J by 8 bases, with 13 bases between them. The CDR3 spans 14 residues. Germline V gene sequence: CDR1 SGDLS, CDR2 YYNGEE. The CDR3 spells CASSVSSDGYIQYF. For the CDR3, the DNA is TGTGCCAGCAGCGTATCCTCAGATGGGTACATTCAGTACTTC.

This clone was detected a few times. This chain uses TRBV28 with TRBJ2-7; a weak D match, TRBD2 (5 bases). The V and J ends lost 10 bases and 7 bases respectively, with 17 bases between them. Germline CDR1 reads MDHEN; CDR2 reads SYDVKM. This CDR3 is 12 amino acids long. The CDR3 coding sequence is TGTGCCATTTCTCCGCGGGTAACTGAGCAGTACTTC. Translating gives CAISPRVTEQYF.

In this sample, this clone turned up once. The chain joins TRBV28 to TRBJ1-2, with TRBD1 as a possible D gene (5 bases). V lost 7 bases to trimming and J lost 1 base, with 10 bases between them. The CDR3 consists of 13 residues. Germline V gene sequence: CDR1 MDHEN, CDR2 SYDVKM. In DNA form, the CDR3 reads TGTGCCAGCAAGACAGACTATAACTATGGCTACACCTTC. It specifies CASKTDYNYGYTF.

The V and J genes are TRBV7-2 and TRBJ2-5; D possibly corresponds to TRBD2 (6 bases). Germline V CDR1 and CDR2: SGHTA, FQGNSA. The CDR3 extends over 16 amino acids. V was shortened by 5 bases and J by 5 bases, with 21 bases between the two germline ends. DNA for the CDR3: TGTGCCAGCAGCCGGCCCGGGAGATGGGTGGAGGAGACCCAGTACTTC. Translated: CASSRPGRWVEETQYF.

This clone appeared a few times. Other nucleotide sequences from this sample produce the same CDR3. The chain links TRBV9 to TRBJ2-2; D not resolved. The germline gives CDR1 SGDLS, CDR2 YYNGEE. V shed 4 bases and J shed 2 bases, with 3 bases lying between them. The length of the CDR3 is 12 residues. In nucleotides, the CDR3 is TGTGCCAGCAGCCCAAACACCGGGGAGCTGTTTTTT. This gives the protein CASSPNTGELFF.

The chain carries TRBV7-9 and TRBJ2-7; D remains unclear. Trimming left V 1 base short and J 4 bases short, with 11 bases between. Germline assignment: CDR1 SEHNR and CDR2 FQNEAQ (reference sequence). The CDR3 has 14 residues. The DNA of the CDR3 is TGTGCCAGCAGCTTAGAGCCGACTTCGTACGAGCAGTACTTC. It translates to CASSLEPTSYEQYF.

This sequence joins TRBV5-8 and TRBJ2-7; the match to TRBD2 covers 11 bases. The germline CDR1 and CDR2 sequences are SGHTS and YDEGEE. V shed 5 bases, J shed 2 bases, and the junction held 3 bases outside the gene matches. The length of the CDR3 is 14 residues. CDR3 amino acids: CASRLAGVTYEQYF. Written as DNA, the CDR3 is TGTGCCAGCAGACTAGCGGGGGTAACCTACGAGCAGTACTTC.

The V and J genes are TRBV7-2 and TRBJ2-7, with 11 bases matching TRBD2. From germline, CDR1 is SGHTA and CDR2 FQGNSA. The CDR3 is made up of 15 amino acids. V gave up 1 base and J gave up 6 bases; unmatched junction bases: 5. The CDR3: CASSLGLAGGVEQYF. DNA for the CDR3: TGTGCCAGCAGCTTAGGGCTAGCGGGAGGAGTCGAGCAGTACTTC. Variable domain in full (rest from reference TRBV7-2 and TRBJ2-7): GAGVSQSPSNKVTEKGKDVELRCDPISGHTALYWYRQSLGQGLEFLIYFQGNSAPDKSGLPSDRFSAERTGGSVSTLTIQRTQQEDSAVYLCASSLGLAGGVEQYFGPGTRLTVT.

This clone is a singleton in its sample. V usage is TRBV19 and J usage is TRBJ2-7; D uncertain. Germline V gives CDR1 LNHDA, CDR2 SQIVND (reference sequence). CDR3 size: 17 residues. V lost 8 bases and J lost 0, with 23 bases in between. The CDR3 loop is CASPRQAGRFSSYEQYF. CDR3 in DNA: TGTGCCAGTCCTCGGCAGGCCGGACGATTTAGCTCCTACGAGCAGTACTTC.

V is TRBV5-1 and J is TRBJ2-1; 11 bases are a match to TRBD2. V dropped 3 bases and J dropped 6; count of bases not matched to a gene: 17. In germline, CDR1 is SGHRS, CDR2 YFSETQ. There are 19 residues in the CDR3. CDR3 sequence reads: CASSSLAGGAKGGGNEQFF. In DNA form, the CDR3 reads TGCGCCAGCAGCTCTTTAGCGGGAGGGGCTAAAGGTGGGGGCAATGAGCAGTTCTTC.

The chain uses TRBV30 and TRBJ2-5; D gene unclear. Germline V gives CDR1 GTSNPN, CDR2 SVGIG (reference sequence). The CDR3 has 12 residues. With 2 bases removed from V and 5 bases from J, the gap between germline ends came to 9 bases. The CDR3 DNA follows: TGTGCCTGGAGTCCCACTGGTGAGACCCAGTACTTC. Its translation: CAWSPTGETQYF. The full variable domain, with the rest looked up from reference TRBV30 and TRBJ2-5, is SQTIHQWPATLVQPVGSPLSLECTVEGTSNPNLYWYRQAAGRGLQLLFYSVGIGQISSEVPQNLSASRPQDRQFILSSKKLLLSDSGFYLCAWSPTGETQYFGPGTRLLVL.

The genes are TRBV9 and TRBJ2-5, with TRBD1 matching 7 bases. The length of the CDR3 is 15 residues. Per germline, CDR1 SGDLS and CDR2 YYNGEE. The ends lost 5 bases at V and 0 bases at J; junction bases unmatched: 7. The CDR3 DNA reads TGTGCCAGCAGTTTTCTAGGGACAGACCAAGAGACCCAGTACTTC. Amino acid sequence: CASSFLGTDQETQYF.

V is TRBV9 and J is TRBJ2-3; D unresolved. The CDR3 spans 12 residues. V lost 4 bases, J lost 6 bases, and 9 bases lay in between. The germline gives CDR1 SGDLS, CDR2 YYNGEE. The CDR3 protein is CASSRLRDTQYF. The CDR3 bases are TGTGCCAGCAGCCGCCTTAGGGATACGCAGTATTTT.

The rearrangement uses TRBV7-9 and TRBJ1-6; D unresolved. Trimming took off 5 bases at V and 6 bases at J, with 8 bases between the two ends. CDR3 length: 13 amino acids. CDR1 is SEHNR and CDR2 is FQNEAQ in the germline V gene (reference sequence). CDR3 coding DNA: TGTGCCAGCAGCGAGGTGGCTAATTCACCCCTCCACTTT. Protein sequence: CASSEVANSPLHF.

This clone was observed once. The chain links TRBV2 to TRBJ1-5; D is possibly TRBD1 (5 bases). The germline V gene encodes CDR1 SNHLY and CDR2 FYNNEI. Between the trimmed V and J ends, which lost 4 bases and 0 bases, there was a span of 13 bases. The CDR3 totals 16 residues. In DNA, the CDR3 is TGTGCCAGCAGTGTAGCAGGGAAAAATAGCAATCAGCCCCAGCATTTT. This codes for CASSVAGKNSNQPQHF.

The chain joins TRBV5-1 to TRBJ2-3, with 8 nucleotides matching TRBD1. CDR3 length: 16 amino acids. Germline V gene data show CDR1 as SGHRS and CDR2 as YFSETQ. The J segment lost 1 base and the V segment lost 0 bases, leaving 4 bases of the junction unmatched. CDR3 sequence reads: CASSLEDRVGTDTQYF. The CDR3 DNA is TGCGCCAGCAGCTTGGAGGACAGGGTGGGCACAGATACGCAGTATTTT.

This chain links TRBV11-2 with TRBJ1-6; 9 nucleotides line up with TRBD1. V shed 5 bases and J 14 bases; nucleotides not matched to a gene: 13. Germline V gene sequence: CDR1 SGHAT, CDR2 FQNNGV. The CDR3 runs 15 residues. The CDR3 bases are TGTGCCAGCAGCACGGGACAGGGACCCTCTCGGTCCCTCCACTTT. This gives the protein CASSTGQGPSRSLHF.

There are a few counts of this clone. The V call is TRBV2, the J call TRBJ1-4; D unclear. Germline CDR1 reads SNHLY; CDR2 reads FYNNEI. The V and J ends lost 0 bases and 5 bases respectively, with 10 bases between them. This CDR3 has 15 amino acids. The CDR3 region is CASSEADGVNEKLFF. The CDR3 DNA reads TGTGCCAGCAGTGAAGCGGACGGAGTAAATGAAAAACTGTTTTTT.

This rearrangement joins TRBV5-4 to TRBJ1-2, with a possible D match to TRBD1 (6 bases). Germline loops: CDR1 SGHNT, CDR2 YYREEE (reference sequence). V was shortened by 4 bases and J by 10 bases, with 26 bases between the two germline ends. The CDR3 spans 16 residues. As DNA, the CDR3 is TGTGCCAGCAGCCCGACGGGGGCCGCAGGAGGGAATATCTACACCTTC. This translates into CASSPTGAAGGNIYTF. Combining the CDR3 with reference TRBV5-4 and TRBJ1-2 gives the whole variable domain ETGVTQSPTHLIKTRGQQVTLRCSSQSGHNTVSWYQQALGQGPQFIFQYYREEENGRGNFPPRFSGLQFPNYSSELNVNALELDDSALYLCASSPTGAAGGNIYTFGSGTRLTVV.

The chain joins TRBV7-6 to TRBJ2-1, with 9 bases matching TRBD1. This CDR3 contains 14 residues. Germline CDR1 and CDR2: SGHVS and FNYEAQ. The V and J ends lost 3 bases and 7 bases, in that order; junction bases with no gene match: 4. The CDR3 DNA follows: TGTGCCAGCAGCTTGTCGACAGGGGGAAATGAGCAGTTCTTC. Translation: CASSLSTGGNEQFF.

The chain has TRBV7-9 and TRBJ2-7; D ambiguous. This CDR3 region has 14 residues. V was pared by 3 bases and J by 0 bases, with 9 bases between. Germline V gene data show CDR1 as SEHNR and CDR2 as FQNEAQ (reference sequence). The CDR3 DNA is TGTGCCAGCAGCTTCGAGGACCACTCCTACGAGCAGTACTTC. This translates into CASSFEDHSYEQYF.

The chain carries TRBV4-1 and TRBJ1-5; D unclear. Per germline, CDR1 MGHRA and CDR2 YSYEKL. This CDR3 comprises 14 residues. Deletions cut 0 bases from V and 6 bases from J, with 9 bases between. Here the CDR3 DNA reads TGCGCCAGCAGCCAAGATAGGAGAACTCAGCCCCAGCATTTT. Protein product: CASSQDRRTQPQHF.

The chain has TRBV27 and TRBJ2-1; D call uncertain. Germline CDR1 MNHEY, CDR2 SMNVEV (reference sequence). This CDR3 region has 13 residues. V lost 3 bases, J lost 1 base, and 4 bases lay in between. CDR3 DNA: TGTGCCAGCAGTTTGCGGTCCTACAATGAGCAGTTCTTC. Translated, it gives CASSLRSYNEQFF.

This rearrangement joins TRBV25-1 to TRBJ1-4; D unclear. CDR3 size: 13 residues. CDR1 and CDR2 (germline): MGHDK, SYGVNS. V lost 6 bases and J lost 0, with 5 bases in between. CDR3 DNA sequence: TGTGCCAGCAGGTTGACAACTAATGAAAAACTGTTTTTT. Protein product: CASRLTTNEKLFF.

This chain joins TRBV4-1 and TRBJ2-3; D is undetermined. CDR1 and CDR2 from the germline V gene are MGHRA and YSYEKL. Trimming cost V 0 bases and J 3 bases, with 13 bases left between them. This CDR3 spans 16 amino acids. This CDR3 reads CASSQEVARRTDTQYF. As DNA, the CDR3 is TGCGCCAGCAGCCAAGAAGTAGCCCGACGGACAGATACGCAGTATTTT.

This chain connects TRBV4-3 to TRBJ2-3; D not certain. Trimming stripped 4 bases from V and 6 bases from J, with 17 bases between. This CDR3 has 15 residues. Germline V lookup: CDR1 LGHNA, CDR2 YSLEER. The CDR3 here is CASSLGPSLGDTQYF. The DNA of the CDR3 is TGCGCCAGCAGCCTAGGACCCTCCCTCGGGGATACGCAGTATTTT.

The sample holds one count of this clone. CDR3 bases: TGCGCCAGCAGCCAAGATACCGGGAACCCTTTCACCATATATTTT. Protein product: CASSQDTGNPFTIYF. The V call is TRBV4-1, the J call TRBJ1-3; no firm D call. The CDR3 loop spans 15 amino acids. Deletions cut 0 bases from V and 9 bases from J, with 15 bases between. Germline loops: CDR1 MGHRA, CDR2 YSYEKL.

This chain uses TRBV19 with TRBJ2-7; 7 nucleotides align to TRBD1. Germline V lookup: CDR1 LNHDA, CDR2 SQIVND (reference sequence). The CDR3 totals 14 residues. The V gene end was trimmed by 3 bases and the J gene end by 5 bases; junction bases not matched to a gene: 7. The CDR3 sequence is CASSMMTGQDEQYF. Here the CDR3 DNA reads TGTGCCAGTAGTATGATGACAGGGCAGGACGAGCAGTACTTC.

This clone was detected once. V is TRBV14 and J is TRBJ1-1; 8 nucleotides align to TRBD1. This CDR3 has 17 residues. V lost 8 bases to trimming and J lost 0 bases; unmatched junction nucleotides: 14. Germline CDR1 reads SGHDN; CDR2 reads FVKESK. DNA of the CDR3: TGTGCCAGCTTCGCAGGGGGCGATAAGGTCATGAACACTGAAGCTTTCTTT. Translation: CASFAGGDKVMNTEAFF. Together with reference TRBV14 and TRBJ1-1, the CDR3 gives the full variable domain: EAGVTQFPSHSVIEKGQTVTLRCDPISGHDNLYWYRRVMGKEIKFLLHFVKESKQDESGMPNNRFLAERTGGTYSTLKVQPAELEDSGVYFCASFAGGDKVMNTEAFFGQGTRLTVV.